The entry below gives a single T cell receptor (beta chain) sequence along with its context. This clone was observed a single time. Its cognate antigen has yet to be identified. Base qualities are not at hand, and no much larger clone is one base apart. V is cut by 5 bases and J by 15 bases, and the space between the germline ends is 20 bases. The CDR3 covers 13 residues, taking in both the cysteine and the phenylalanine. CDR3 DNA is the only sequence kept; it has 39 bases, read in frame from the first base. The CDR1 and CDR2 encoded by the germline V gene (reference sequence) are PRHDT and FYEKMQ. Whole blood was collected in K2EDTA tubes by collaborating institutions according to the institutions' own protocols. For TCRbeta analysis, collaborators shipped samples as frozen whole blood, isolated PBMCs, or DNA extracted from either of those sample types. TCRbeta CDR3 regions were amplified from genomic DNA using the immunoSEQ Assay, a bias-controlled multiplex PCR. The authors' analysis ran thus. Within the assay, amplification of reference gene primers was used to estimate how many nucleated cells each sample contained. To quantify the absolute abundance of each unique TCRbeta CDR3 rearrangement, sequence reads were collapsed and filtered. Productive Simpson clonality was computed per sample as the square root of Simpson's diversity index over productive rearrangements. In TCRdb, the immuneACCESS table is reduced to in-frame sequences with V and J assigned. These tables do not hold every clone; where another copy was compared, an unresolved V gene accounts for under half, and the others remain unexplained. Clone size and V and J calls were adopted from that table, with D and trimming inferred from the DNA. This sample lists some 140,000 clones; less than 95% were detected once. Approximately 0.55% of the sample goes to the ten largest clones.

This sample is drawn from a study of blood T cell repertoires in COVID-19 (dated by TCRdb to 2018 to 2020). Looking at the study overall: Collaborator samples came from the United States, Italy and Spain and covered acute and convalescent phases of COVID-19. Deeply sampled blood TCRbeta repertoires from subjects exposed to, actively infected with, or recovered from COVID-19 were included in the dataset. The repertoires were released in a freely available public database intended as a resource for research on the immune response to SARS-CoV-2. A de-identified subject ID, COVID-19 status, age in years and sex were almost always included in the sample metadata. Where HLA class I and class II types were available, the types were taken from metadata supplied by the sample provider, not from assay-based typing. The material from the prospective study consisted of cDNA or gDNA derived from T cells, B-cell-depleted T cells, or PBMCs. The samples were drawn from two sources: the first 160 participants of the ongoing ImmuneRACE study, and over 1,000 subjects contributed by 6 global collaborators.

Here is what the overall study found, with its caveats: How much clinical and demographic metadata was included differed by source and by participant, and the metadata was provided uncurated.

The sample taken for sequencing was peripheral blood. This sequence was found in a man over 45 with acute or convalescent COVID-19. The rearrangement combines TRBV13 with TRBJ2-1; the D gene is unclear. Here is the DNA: TGTGCCAGCAGCCCTCGAGAACCTGCAAAGCCGTTCTTC. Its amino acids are CASSPREPAKPFF.